This TCR beta chain appears in the sequencing data of a study of identical twins. Notes on the study in general: The presence of invariant MAIT and iNKT cells could partly confound analyses of zero-insertion sequences. There was an excess of low generation probability in the out-of-frame alpha sequences that twins shared.

V gave up 7 bases and J gave up 6 bases, with 13 bases separating them. Germline V gives CDR1 DFQATT, CDR2 SNEGSKA (reference sequence). The CDR3 is 12 residues long. Ten or more counts support this clonotype. Its matching antigen is unknown. One entry per CDR3 protein, called by TCRdb with MiXCR from the 5' RACE reads. The table records about 210,000 distinct CDR3 sequences, around a tenth of them present only once. All donors were healthy, and all were Caucasian. The TCR was taken from a woman in her late teens or twenties in good health. The rearrangement uses TRBV20-1 and TRBJ2-1; D gene unclear. The source material was memory (CD45RO+) T cells sorted from blood. The CDR3 nucleotides read TGCAGTGTCAGCGCAACGACCAATGAGCAGTTCTTC. Protein: CSVSATTNEQFF.